This T cell receptor (beta chain) is from a study of human T cells and chemical hapten exposure. Study at large: Patients, a majority of them female, were diagnosed with alopecia areata, totalis or universalis.

Time point defined: pre-sensitization, week 0. Noted treatment: therapeutic diphenylcyclopropenone sensitization with weekly scalp DPC. TCRdb ran MiXCR on the RACE reads and lists one entry per CDR3 protein. This sample yields roughly 100,000 distinct CDR3 sequences, of which roughly an eighth are seen a single time; 1.6% belongs to the top ten. This specimen consisted of whole blood, obtained in connection with sensitization to the hapten diphenylcyclopropenone (DPC). The clonotype comes from a woman in her forties or fifties with alopecia areata. Some clones in this sample may be carry-over from other donors' samples.

This CDR3 is CASRGQVSQYF. In DNA form, the CDR3 reads TGTGCCAGCAGGGGTCAGGTGTCGCAGTATTTT. The chain links TRBV7-2 to TRBJ2-3; D is unclear. Germline V gives CDR1 SGHTA, CDR2 FQGNSA. Trimming shortened V by 6 bases and J by 10 bases, and 11 bases separated the two germline ends. The CDR3 has 11 residues.